The 7 T cell receptor beta chains listed next were all sequenced from one sample in a study of blood T cell repertoires in COVID-19. The repertoire was sequenced with immunoSEQ multiplex PCR; TCRdb's copy has only in-frame clones and lacks some. Seen here are about 270,000 clones, less than 90% observed once, and the top ten hold under 3.5%. Material: PBMCs or T cells enriched from blood (not recorded which). These receptor sequences come from a woman in her 50s who had recovered from COVID-19.

This CDR3 reads CGRLHGGYTF. As DNA, the CDR3 is TGTGGGCGACTTCACGGTGGCTACACCTTC. The V gene is TRBV28, the J gene TRBJ1-2; D gene uncertain. Germline-derived CDR1 and CDR2 are MDHEN and SYDVKM. The CDR3 extends over 10 amino acids.

The J gene is TRBJ2-7, the V gene TRBV27; TRBD2 might be the D (5 bases). Germline CDR1 MNHEY, CDR2 SMNVEV (reference sequence). Trimming shortened V by 3 bases and J by 6 bases, and 6 bases separated the two germline ends. The CDR3 loop spans 11 amino acids. The CDR3 region has the DNA TGTGCCAGCAGTTTTGGAGGCGAGCAGTACTTC. It codes for CASSFGGEQYF.

The chain combines TRBV30 with TRBJ1-1; D not resolved. Germline V gives CDR1 GTSNPN, CDR2 SVGIG (reference sequence). This CDR3 has 14 amino acids. V shed 4 bases and J shed 1 base, with 13 bases lying between them. CDR3 sequence reads: CAWKEGHANTEAFF. The CDR3 DNA sequence: TGTGCCTGGAAGGAGGGTCACGCGAACACTGAAGCTTTCTTT.

The chain employs TRBV19 and TRBJ2-4; 8 bases line up with TRBD1. The V and J ends lost 6 bases and 6 bases, in that order; junction bases with no gene match: 7. The germline V gene encodes CDR1 LNHDA and CDR2 SQIVND (reference sequence). The CDR3 has 14 amino acids. This CDR3 is CASSLQGGRNIQYF. The CDR3 DNA is TGTGCCAGTAGCCTACAGGGGGGAAGAAACATTCAGTACTTC.

This clone was counted only a few times. V is TRBV5-5 and J is TRBJ2-1; 11 bases align to TRBD2. V dropped 6 bases and J dropped 4; count of bases not matched to a gene: 9. The CDR3 contains 16 residues. Germline CDR1 and CDR2: SGHKS and YYEKEE (reference sequence). The CDR3 DNA reads as TGTGCCAGCATCCCGCTCGGGACTAGCGGTTACAATGAGCAGTTCTTC. Its translation is CASIPLGTSGYNEQFF. Using reference TRBV5-5 and TRBJ2-1 for the parts outside the CDR3, the full variable domain is DAGVTQSPTHLIKTRGQQVTLRCSPISGHKSVSWYQQVLGQGPQFIFQYYEKEERGRGNFPDRFSARQFPNYSSELNVNALLLGDSALYLCASIPLGTSGYNEQFFGPGTRLTVL.

V and J are TRBV7-9 and TRBJ1-1, with a tentative D call TRBD1 (5 bases). The ends were cut back, 5 bases at V and 7 bases at J, with 17 bases in the middle. This CDR3 spans 14 amino acids. Germline V gene data show CDR1 as SEHNR and CDR2 as FQNEAQ (reference sequence). The CDR3 coding sequence is TGTGCCAGCAGCGGGGCGGGGAACCCGTATGAAGCTTTCTTT. Protein sequence: CASSGAGNPYEAFF.

This clone was seen a handful of times. The CDR3 DNA is TGTGCCAGCAGCCAAGCCAGGGGGACTAGCGGGATTCTGGCCGGGGAGCTGTTTTTT. Its translation: CASSQARGTSGILAGELFF. V usage is TRBV14 and J usage is TRBJ2-2; TRBD2 matches 13 bases. The germline V gene has CDR1 SGHDN and CDR2 FVKESK. The CDR3 is 19 amino acids. J lost 6 bases, V lost 1 base, and 11 bases had no gene match.